This T cell receptor (beta chain) was sequenced for a study of blood T cell repertoires in COVID-19. The method was immunoSEQ multiplex PCR; TCRdb's version includes in-frame clones alone and lacks a portion of them. This sample has approximately 150,000 clones, with around 81% found just once. J gave up 5 bases and V 0 bases, and 6 bases lay outside the gene matches. The CDR3 extends over 16 amino acids. Germline CDR1 and CDR2: SGHRS and YFSETQ. Sequencing was done on a sample of peripheral blood. This sequence was found in a human donor in a cohort sampled during active COVID-19. The J gene is TRBJ2-5, the V gene TRBV5-1; TRBD2 matches at 11 bases. CDR3 bases: TGCGCCAGCAGCTTGGTCCAGACTAGCGGGACGGAGACCCAGTACTTC. This gives the protein CASSLVQTSGTETQYF.